The 6 T cell receptor beta chains reported below all come from one sample, sequenced in a study of T cells in Graves' hyperthyroidism and ophthalmopathy. Template material for amplifying TCR beta CDR3 regions consisted of RNA transcripts. Initially, a first-round RT-PCR of the TCR CDR3 employed the HTBI primer set. Using its own MiXCR run on the multiplex PCR reads, TCRdb lists one record per CDR3 protein. The data hold hundreds of thousands of distinct CDR3 sequences, with 15% to 20% observed a single time. The sequenced sample consisted of blood. All receptors derive from a man between 35 and 55 years old with Graves' hyperthyroidism.

The chain joins TRBV15 to TRBJ2-4; possibly TRBD2 for D (6 bases). The V gene's germline CDR1 is LNHNV and CDR2 YYDKDF (reference sequence). V lost 8 bases to trimming and J lost 6 bases, with 17 bases between them. This CDR3 region has 14 residues. For the CDR3, the DNA is TGTGCCACCGCCCCACGGCAGGGAGGAAACATTCAGTACTTC. Translating it yields CATAPRQGGNIQYF.

Many counts were recorded for this clonotype. The V gene is TRBV20-1, the J gene TRBJ2-3; 8 bases agree with TRBD2. CDR1 DFQATT and CDR2 SNEGSKA come from the germline V gene (reference sequence). The CDR3 is 14 residues long. Losses at the gene ends were 3 bases for V and 3 bases for J; bases not matched to a gene: 5. This chain's CDR3 is CSASGGAFTDTQYF. The CDR3 DNA follows: TGCAGTGCTAGCGGGGGGGCCTTTACAGATACGCAGTATTTT.

This clonotype was detected ten times or more. V and J are TRBV3-1 and TRBJ1-3; no clear D. Per the germline V gene, CDR1 is LGHDT and CDR2 is YNNKEL (reference sequence). The CDR3 extends over 15 amino acids. Trimming stripped 0 bases from V and 4 bases from J, with 10 bases between. The CDR3 loop reads CASSQDDGGGNTIYF. In DNA, the CDR3 is TGTGCCAGCAGCCAAGATGACGGTGGAGGAAACACCATATATTTT. Complete variable domain (other parts from reference TRBV3-1 and TRBJ1-3): DTAVSQTPKYLVTQMGNDKSIKCEQNLGHDTMYWYKQDSKKFLKIMFSYNNKELIINETVPNRFSPKSPDKAHLNLHINSLELGDSAVYFCASSQDDGGGNTIYFGEGSWLTVV.

This clonotype was seen at least ten times. The rearrangement uses TRBV2 and TRBJ2-1; a weak D match, TRBD1 (6 bases). The germline CDR1 and CDR2 sequences are SNHLY and FYNNEI. V lost 8 bases and J 4 bases, leaving 12 bases between the germline ends. CDR3 length equals 13 residues. The CDR3 DNA sequence: TGTGCCAGCCTGGGGGCAGAATACAATGAGCAGTTCTTC. It yields the protein CASLGAEYNEQFF.

This chain links TRBV4-2 with TRBJ2-1, with 10 bases fitting TRBD2. CDR1 LGHNA and CDR2 YNFKEQ come from the germline V gene. The CDR3 totals 23 residues. The J segment lost 2 bases and the V segment lost 0 bases, leaving 22 bases of the junction unmatched. DNA of the CDR3: TGTGCCAGCAGCCAAGATATCAACAGGGCATGGGCTAGCGGGGGCCTTACCTACAATGAGCAGTTCTTC. This translates into CASSQDINRAWASGGLTYNEQFF.

This clonotype was seen ten or more times. The chain has TRBV7-2 and TRBJ2-1, with D possibly matching TRBD2 (5 bases). CDR3 length equals 13 residues. V lost 5 bases, J lost 5 bases, and 10 bases lay in between. Per germline, CDR1 SGHTA and CDR2 FQGNSA. The CDR3 region has the DNA TGTGCCAGCAGCCTTCAAGCGGACAATGAGCAGTTCTTC. Translation: CASSLQADNEQFF.